This is a list of T cell receptor beta chains from one sample in a study of early T cells in non-severe SARS-CoV-2 infection. TCRdb processed the 5' RACE reads anew with MiXCR; each CDR3 protein has one entry. The repertoire includes approximately 70,000 distinct CDR3 sequences, about 9.1% of them detected once, and about a sixth sits in the top ten. Sequencing was performed on whole blood, taken at baseline. These receptors were obtained from an adult who was a healthcare worker with PCR-confirmed SARS-CoV-2 infection or an uninfected control (not recorded which). The CDR3 runs from the conserved cysteine through the conserved F or W. The D gene is left open where the match is weak. Expanded clones get a size class; other rows say once, few or many, or leave the size out.

size	V	D	J	CDR3	DNA
few	TRBV7-2	.	TRBJ1-1	CASSLGATANTEAFF	TGTGCCAGCAGCTTAGGTGCTACGGCGAACACTGAAGCTTTCTTT
.	TRBV28	.	TRBJ2-2	CASSLYQGSNTGELFF	TGTGCCAGCAGTTTATATCAGGGGTCGAACACCGGGGAGCTGTTTTTT
few	TRBV24-1	TRBD1	TRBJ2-1	CATSEAGTAPLEGQFF	TGTGCCACCAGTGAGGCCGGGACAGCGCCCCTAGAAGGGCAGTTCTTC
.	TRBV29-1	.	TRBJ2-7	CSIKDSVSYEQYF	TGCAGCATAAAGGACAGCGTCTCCTACGAGCAGTACTTC
.	TRBV4-3	TRBD1	TRBJ2-6	CASTKLNQTGKVSPGANVLTF	TGCGCCAGCACTAAATTAAACCAGACAGGGAAAGTAAGTCCTGGGGCCAACGTCCTGACTTTC
many	TRBV20-1	TRBD2	TRBJ2-7	CSATLLAGGPIEQYF	TGCAGTGCTACCCTTCTAGCGGGAGGGCCTATCGAGCAGTACTTC
few	TRBV28	.	TRBJ1-4	CASSSSSQGSEKLFF	TGTGCCAGCAGTTCCTCCTCCCAGGGATCAGAAAAACTGTTTTTT
.	TRBV4-1	.	TRBJ1-2	CASSQEGPPYGYTF	TGCGCCAGCAGCCAAGAAGGGCCTCCGTATGGCTACACCTTC
many	TRBV30	.	TRBJ2-1	CAWELQQEQFF	TGTGCCTGGGAACTTCAGCAGGAGCAGTTCTTC
many	TRBV9	.	TRBJ2-5	CASSSGLTQETQYF	TGTGCCAGCAGCAGCGGGCTGACGCAAGAGACCCAGTACTTC
.	TRBV7-2	TRBD2	TRBJ2-3	CASSLASGRRGDTQYF	TGTGCCAGCAGCTTAGCTAGCGGGAGGCGTGGAGATACGCAGTATTTT
many	TRBV20-1	TRBD2	TRBJ2-7	CSARALAGRYEQYF	TGCAGTGCTAGGGCCCTAGCGGGACGCTACGAGCAGTACTTC
few	TRBV7-9	TRBD2	TRBJ2-5	CASSFRLAGGPAETQYF	TGTGCCAGCAGCTTCCGGCTAGCGGGAGGGCCCGCAGAGACCCAGTACTTC
many	TRBV27	.	TRBJ1-4	CASSLDPAGGSEKLFF	TGTGCCAGCAGTTTAGACCCCGCCGGGGGGAGCGAAAAACTGTTTTTT
medium-sized	TRBV29-1	.	TRBJ2-5	CSVSQMSTQYF	TGCAGCGTTTCCCAGATGTCAACCCAGTACTTC
.	TRBV19	TRBD1	TRBJ2-7	CASSIRQGRTYEQYF	TGTGCCAGTAGTATCCGACAGGGGAGGACCTACGAGCAGTACTTC
.	TRBV29-1	.	TRBJ1-2	CSADVLLGGYTF	TGCAGCGCTGACGTCCTACTGGGAGGCTACACCTTC
.	TRBV6-5	.	TRBJ2-3	CASTPTSRTDTQYF	TGTGCCAGCACCCCGACTAGTCGCACAGATACGCAGTATTTT
.	TRBV18	.	TRBJ1-2	CASSPEIGLDYGYTF	TGTGCCAGCTCACCGGAGATCGGTCTAGACTATGGCTACACCTTC
.	TRBV28	TRBD2	TRBJ2-2	CASSFRLAVTFTGELFF	TGTGCCAGCAGTTTTCGACTAGCGGTGACCTTCACCGGGGAGCTGTTTTTT
few	TRBV12-3/TRBV12-4	.	TRBJ2-6	CASRDSGANVLTF	TGTGCCAGCAGGGATTCTGGGGCCAACGTCCTGACTTTC
.	TRBV12-3/TRBV12-4	.	TRBJ2-2	CASNEAGELFF	TGTGCCAGCAACGAGGCCGGGGAGCTGTTTTTT
.	TRBV6-6	.	TRBJ2-3	CASSYGEKTTDTQYF	TGTGCCAGCAGTTACGGTGAGAAGACCACAGATACGCAGTATTTT
.	TRBV15	.	TRBJ1-1	CATSRDRAEAFF	TGTGCCACCAGCAGAGACAGGGCTGAAGCTTTCTTT
many	TRBV18	.	TRBJ1-4	CASSPSLAPGGSDNEKLFF	TGTGCCAGCTCACCATCTTTGGCCCCGGGGGGCTCTGATAATGAAAAACTGTTTTTT
few	TRBV6-1	.	TRBJ1-1	CASTSNSVNTEAFF	TGTGCCAGCACCAGCAACAGCGTGAACACTGAAGCTTTCTTT
.	TRBV28	.	TRBJ1-1	CASSSMGLLNTEAFF	TGTGCCAGCAGTTCCATGGGCCTCCTAAACACTGAAGCTTTCTTT